This TCR beta chain was obtained from a study of blood T cell repertoires in COVID-19. Generated by immunoSEQ multiplex PCR, the TCRdb table keeps only in-frame clones and is missing some. Among hundreds of thousands of clones listed, roughly 87% were seen once. The V gene lost 1 base and the J gene lost 3 bases, with 13 bases spanning the gap. This CDR3 is built from 16 residues. The germline CDR1 and CDR2 sequences are MNHEY and SMNVEV (reference sequence). This chain uses TRBV27 with TRBJ2-1; perhaps TRBD2 as D (6 bases). The receptor's source is a man in his late teens or twenties with active or convalescent COVID-19. The sequenced material came from peripheral blood. CDR3: CASSLWGGTGYNEQFF. CDR3 nucleotide sequence: TGTGCCAGCAGTTTATGGGGCGGGACGGGCTACAATGAGCAGTTCTTC.